The 27 T cell receptor beta chains in this list originate from one sample, sequenced in a study of early T cells in non-severe SARS-CoV-2 infection. TCRdb re-called the 5' RACE reads through MiXCR, storing one row per CDR3 protein. Of roughly 70,000 distinct CDR3 sequences detected, over 20% appear once; the ten largest clones hold 16%. Sequenced here: whole blood, sampled at baseline. All receptors come from an adult who was a healthcare worker with PCR-confirmed SARS-CoV-2 infection or an uninfected control (not recorded which).

The rearrangement joins TRBV20-1 to TRBJ1-1; perhaps TRBD1 as D (5 bases). The germline CDR1 and CDR2 sequences are DFQATT and SNEGSKA (reference sequence). Trimming stripped 5 bases from V and 6 bases from J, with 22 bases between. This CDR3 contains 15 residues. The CDR3 spells CSASYLGAQRAEAFF. In DNA form, the CDR3 reads TGCAGTGCTTCATACCTAGGGGCCCAGAGGGCTGAAGCTTTCTTT.

The genes are TRBV20-1 and TRBJ1-5, with D perhaps TRBD1 (6 bases). V shed 6 bases and J shed 7 bases, with 19 bases lying between them. Germline loops: CDR1 DFQATT, CDR2 SNEGSKA (reference sequence). This CDR3 has 14 amino acids. The CDR3 DNA sequence: TGCAGTGCCTCCGGGACACTCAGGGGACAGCCCCAGCATTTT. Protein product: CSASGTLRGQPQHF.

The chain employs TRBV28 and TRBJ2-7, with a possible D match to TRBD1 (6 bases). This CDR3 region has 14 residues. The V and J ends lost 5 bases and 0 bases respectively, with 11 bases between them. CDR1 is MDHEN, CDR2 SYDVKM, per germline. The CDR3 DNA reads as TGTGCCAGCAGTAGGCGGACAGACTCCTACGAGCAGTACTTC. Translating gives CASSRRTDSYEQYF.

The rearrangement links TRBV3-1 to TRBJ2-3; possible D gene TRBD1, 5 bases. CDR1 is LGHDT and CDR2 is YNNKEL in the germline V gene (reference sequence). There are 15 residues in the CDR3. V lost 4 bases and J lost 5, with 16 bases in between. The CDR3 is CASSRRQPFLDTQYF. The CDR3 region has the DNA TGTGCCAGCAGCCGCAGACAGCCTTTCTTAGATACGCAGTATTTT.

The chain combines TRBV6-6 with TRBJ2-2; tentatively, D is TRBD1 (5 bases). Between the trimmed V and J ends, which lost 5 bases and 2 bases, there was a span of 15 bases. The CDR3 spans 16 residues. CDR1 is MNHNY and CDR2 is SVGAGI in the germline V gene (reference sequence). For the CDR3, the DNA is TGTGCCAGCAGTACAGACAGAGCCGAAAACACCGGGGAGCTGTTTTTT. It codes for CASSTDRAENTGELFF.

This clonotype was counted at least ten times. DNA of the CDR3: TGTGCCAGCAGTCGGTCTTCCTCGGGGACCCAGTACTTC. Residues: CASSRSSSGTQYF. V usage is TRBV6-2 or TRBV6-3 and J usage is TRBJ2-5; D is unresolved. V shed 5 bases and J shed 7 bases, with 14 bases lying between them. This CDR3 has 13 residues. Germline V gene lookup returns CDR1 MNHEY and CDR2 SVGEGT.

This clonotype came up a few times. This chain links TRBV6-1 with TRBJ2-7; D gene ambiguous. The V and J ends lost 2 bases and 6 bases respectively, with 14 bases between them. The V gene's germline CDR1 is MNHNS and CDR2 SASEGT. There are 14 residues in the CDR3. CDR3 DNA: TGTGCCAGCAGTGAATCTGTAGGTTTCGGCGAGCAGTACTTC. Its translation is CASSESVGFGEQYF.

The table lists this clonotype with a few counts. Germline and junction disagree at one end, which may indicate a read error. CDR3 bases: TGTGCCAGCAGGTTAGGGTCGCGGGGGCTACAAGAGACCCAGTACTTC. Protein: CASRLGSRGLQETQYF. The chain recombines TRBV12-3 or TRBV12-4 with TRBJ2-5, with D tentatively TRBD2 (7 bases). This CDR3 spans 16 amino acids.

This chain joins TRBV20-1 and TRBJ2-1; maybe TRBD2 (5 bases). The CDR3 covers 12 residues. CDR1 is DFQATT, CDR2 SNEGSKA, per germline (reference sequence). V lost 4 bases and J lost 6, with 10 bases in between. The CDR3 bases are TGCAGTGCTAAGTTTGAGGGCAATGAGCAGTTCTTC. It is translated as CSAKFEGNEQFF.

This clonotype was seen a handful of times. The V gene is TRBV4-1, the J gene TRBJ1-2, with D uncertain. Germline V gene sequence: CDR1 MGHRA, CDR2 YSYEKL. The CDR3 is 14 residues long. V lost 7 bases and J lost 2, with 14 bases in between. The CDR3 DNA follows: TGCGCCAGCACGCGTGGTCAGCTGAACTATGGCTACACCTTC. Its translation: CASTRGQLNYGYTF.

This clonotype was found a few times. The V and J genes are TRBV18 and TRBJ1-1; 7 nucleotides agree with TRBD1. Germline trimming cut 3 bases from V and 4 bases from J; bases unmatched to any gene: 5. Per germline, CDR1 KGHSH and CDR2 LQKENI. The CDR3 covers 14 residues. Here the CDR3 reads CASSPLAGGTEAFF. The CDR3 DNA follows: TGTGCCAGCTCACCTCTGGCAGGGGGCACTGAAGCTTTCTTT.

CDR3 sequence reads: CASSLVPTSGGDDTQYF. CDR3 in DNA: TGTGCCAGCAGCTTAGTCCCTACTAGCGGGGGGGATGATACGCAGTATTTT. The chain couples TRBV7-8 to TRBJ2-3; 13 nucleotides match TRBD2. The germline gives CDR1 SGHVS, CDR2 FQNEAQ. V lost 1 base and J lost 6; bases outside the gene matches: 7. The CDR3 runs 17 residues.

This sequence joins TRBV24-1 and TRBJ2-1, with TRBD2 matching 7 bases. The J segment lost 2 bases and the V segment lost 5 bases, leaving 2 bases of the junction unmatched. This CDR3 is 14 amino acids long. Germline V gene data show CDR1 as KGHDR and CDR2 as SFDVKD. CDR3 protein: CATSAGGTYNEQFF. The CDR3 DNA reads as TGTGCCACCAGTGCGGGGGGTACCTACAATGAGCAGTTCTTC.

The rearrangement uses TRBV6-2 or TRBV6-3 and TRBJ2-3; TRBD2 matches at 8 bases. Trimming cost V 6 bases and J 2 bases; bases outside gene matches: 10. This CDR3 has 16 residues. The germline CDR1 and CDR2 sequences are MNHEY and SVGEGT. The CDR3 nucleotides read TGTGCCAGCAGGGACAAGCGGGGGCCTTCCACAGATACGCAGTATTTT. Translation: CASRDKRGPSTDTQYF.

This clonotype was seen a few times. The chain carries TRBV27 and TRBJ2-7, with a tentative D call TRBD2 (5 bases). CDR3 size: 13 residues. Per the germline V gene, CDR1 is MNHEY and CDR2 is SMNVEV (reference sequence). Trimming removed 3 bases from V and 3 bases from J, with 9 bases in between. CDR3 loop: CASSLGRNYEQYF. CDR3 coding DNA: TGTGCCAGCAGTTTGGGGAGAAACTACGAGCAGTACTTC.

This clonotype occurred a few times. The chain uses TRBV10-3 and TRBJ1-1; the D gene is possibly TRBD1 (5 bases). Trimming took 10 bases from V and 5 from J, leaving 11 bases between them. The CDR3 spans 11 residues. CDR1 and CDR2 from the germline V gene are ENHRY and SYGVKD. As DNA, the CDR3 is TGTGCCACCCAGGGTGGGACTGAAGCTTTCTTT. Translation: CATQGGTEAFF.

This clonotype was observed a few times. The rearrangement uses TRBV20-1 and TRBJ2-3; no clear D. Trimming took 5 bases from V and 0 from J, leaving 15 bases between them. CDR1 DFQATT and CDR2 SNEGSKA come from the germline V gene (reference sequence). The CDR3 length is 15 residues. Written as DNA, the CDR3 is TGCAGTGCTCCTATTTGGCGCCCTAGCACAGATACGCAGTATTTT. This translates into CSAPIWRPSTDTQYF.

The chain carries TRBV11-3 and TRBJ2-1, with a tentative D call TRBD1 (6 bases). Trimming took off 10 bases at V and 12 bases at J, with 22 bases between the two ends. CDR1 and CDR2 from the germline V gene are SGHNT and YENEEA. CDR3 length equals 13 residues. The CDR3, as DNA: TGTGCCAATTCTGAACCAAGGGGGAAGGTGCAGTTCTTC. Protein product: CANSEPRGKVQFF.

The rearrangement uses TRBV29-1 and TRBJ2-5; 12 nucleotides line up with TRBD2. Losses at the gene ends were 7 bases for V and 1 base for J; bases not matched to a gene: 10. Per the germline V gene, CDR1 is SQVTM and CDR2 is ANQGSEA. This CDR3 comprises 16 residues. The CDR3 spells CSARVGLAGSQETQYF. CDR3 bases: TGCAGCGCCCGTGTAGGACTAGCGGGGAGCCAAGAGACCCAGTACTTC. Complete variable domain (other parts from reference TRBV29-1 and TRBJ2-5): SAVISQKPSRDICQRGTSLTIQCQVDSQVTMMFWYRQQPGQSLTLIATANQGSEATYESGFVIDKFPISRPNLTFSTLTVSNMSPEDSSIYLCSARVGLAGSQETQYFGPGTRLLVL.

The chain couples TRBV2 to TRBJ2-4; TRBD1 might be the D (6 bases). The CDR3 is 12 residues long. The V end lost 6 bases, the J end lost 8 bases, and 11 bases lay between the germline ends. Germline loops: CDR1 SNHLY, CDR2 FYNNEI. CDR3 residues: CASRDSMDIQYF. CDR3 DNA: TGTGCCAGCAGGGACAGTATGGACATTCAGTACTTC.

This clonotype was observed a few times. The J gene is TRBJ1-1, the V gene TRBV20-1, with D unresolved. The V and J ends lost 6 bases and 5 bases respectively, with 13 bases between them. The V gene's germline CDR1 is DFQATT and CDR2 SNEGSKA (reference sequence). The CDR3 is 12 amino acids. CDR3 sequence (DNA): TGCAGTGCGCCGTGGGCTGGTACTGAAGCTTTCTTT. Residues: CSAPWAGTEAFF.

This rearrangement joins TRBV12-3 or TRBV12-4 to TRBJ2-2; 9 positions match TRBD2. J lost 2 bases, V lost 4 bases, and 5 bases had no gene match. This CDR3 region has 16 residues. As DNA, the CDR3 is TGTGCCAGCAGTTGGAGCGGGGGGATTAACACCGGGGAGCTGTTTTTT. This codes for CASSWSGGINTGELFF.

The chain is built from TRBV15 and TRBJ2-3; no clear D gene. V lost 5 bases, J lost 5 bases, and 11 bases lay in between. Germline CDR1 LNHNV, CDR2 YYDKDF (reference sequence). The CDR3 spans 13 residues. The CDR3 loop is CATSSQAGDTQYF. The DNA for the CDR3 is TGTGCCACCAGCTCCCAGGCTGGAGATACGCAGTATTTT.

V and J are TRBV18 and TRBJ2-3; D not resolved. Between the trimmed V and J ends, which lost 5 bases and 4 bases, there was a span of 13 bases. Germline V gives CDR1 KGHSH, CDR2 LQKENI. This CDR3 is built from 14 residues. The DNA for the CDR3 is TGTGCCAGCTCAACCACATCTGATCCAGATACGCAGTATTTT. This translates into CASSTTSDPDTQYF.

This clonotype appeared a few times. V and J are TRBV13 and TRBJ1-2; the D gene is possibly TRBD1 (6 bases). The germline V gene encodes CDR1 PRHDT and CDR2 FYEKMQ (reference sequence). The CDR3 is 16 residues long. Trimming stripped 6 bases from V and 6 bases from J, with 23 bases between. CDR3 in amino acids: CASSSTRDIGIDGYTF. The CDR3, as DNA: TGTGCCAGCAGTTCCACCAGGGACATAGGGATAGATGGCTACACCTTC.

This clonotype has only a few counts. The chain employs TRBV20-1 and TRBJ2-7; 10 positions agree with TRBD2. V shed 4 bases, J shed 0 bases, and the junction held 6 bases outside the gene matches. CDR1 is DFQATT and CDR2 is SNEGSKA in the germline V gene (reference sequence). There are 15 residues in the CDR3. CDR3 bases: TGCAGTGCTACTAGCGGGGGCTTGAGCTCCTACGAGCAGTACTTC. This encodes CSATSGGLSSYEQYF.

The V and J genes are TRBV10-1 and TRBJ2-7; TRBD1 matches 10 bases. Germline CDR1 WNHNN, CDR2 SYGVQD (reference sequence). V was clipped by 2 bases and J by 3 bases; unmatched bases: 1. The CDR3 has 14 amino acids. Here the CDR3 reads CASSEGTGDYEQYF. The CDR3 bases are TGCGCCAGCAGTGAGGGGACAGGGGACTACGAGCAGTACTTC.